The 12 T cell receptor beta chains in this list originate from one sample, sequenced in a study of CD8 T cells in Susac syndrome. RNA, at 0.5 to 1 ug, was reverse transcribed with random hexamers. TCRdb processed the immunoSEQ multiplex PCR reads anew with MiXCR; each CDR3 protein has one entry. This sample has 150,000 to 200,000 distinct CDR3 sequences, with about 95% found just once. The sequenced material came from CD4+ T cells from PBMCs. The receptors were gathered from a human donor with multiple sclerosis.

For the CDR3, the DNA is TGTGCCACCAGCAGAGATAGGGAGGGACGCTACACCTTC. Translation: CATSRDREGRYTF. The V call is TRBV15, the J call TRBJ1-2, with D tentatively TRBD1 (5 bases). The germline gives CDR1 LNHNV, CDR2 YYDKDF (reference sequence). The CDR3 runs to 13 residues. Between the trimmed V and J ends, which lost 0 bases and 9 bases, there was a span of 11 bases.

A few counts support this clonotype. The gene calls are TRBV11-2 and TRBJ2-5; the match to TRBD1 covers 7 bases. Germline CDR1 is SGHAT and CDR2 is FQNNGV. This CDR3 spans 13 amino acids. Unmatched junction bases numbered 1, after V lost 4 bases and J lost 2 bases. The CDR3 nucleotides are TGTGCCAGCAGCTCGGGACAGCAAGAGACCCAGTACTTC. This encodes CASSSGQQETQYF.

The chain employs TRBV29-1 and TRBJ2-4; 7 positions agree with TRBD1. Germline V gives CDR1 SQVTM, CDR2 ANQGSEA. V gave up 3 bases and J gave up 1 base; unmatched junction bases: 12. The CDR3 sequence is 17 residues long. The CDR3 DNA sequence: TGCAGCGTTGAGGTGGGGCCAGGGGGTCCGGCCAAAAACATTCAGTACTTC. Translating it yields CSVEVGPGGPAKNIQYF.

The V and J genes are TRBV14 and TRBJ2-7; D is undetermined. V lost 4 bases and J 7 bases, leaving 14 bases between the germline ends. The CDR3 extends over 13 amino acids. Germline V lookup: CDR1 SGHDN, CDR2 FVKESK. The CDR3 nucleotides read TGTGCCAGCAGCCCCTTCCTGAACCCGGAGCAGTACTTC. This encodes CASSPFLNPEQYF.

The V gene is TRBV11-2, the J gene TRBJ2-1; TRBD2 aligns across 11 bases. The CDR3 loop spans 16 amino acids. Germline V gives CDR1 SGHAT, CDR2 FQNNGV. V lost 1 base to trimming and J lost 8 bases; unmatched junction nucleotides: 7. The CDR3 DNA is TGTGCCAGCAGCTTAGCTGAGTCTAGCGGGGGGTATGAGCAGTTCTTC. Translation: CASSLAESSGGYEQFF.

The J gene is TRBJ1-1, the V gene TRBV18, with a possible D match to TRBD1 (5 bases). CDR1 is KGHSH, CDR2 LQKENI, per germline. The CDR3 is 14 amino acids. V was trimmed by 3 bases and J by 4 bases, leaving 12 bases between them. The CDR3 here is CASSPGGVGTEAFF. As DNA, the CDR3 is TGTGCCAGCTCACCGGGAGGGGTGGGCACTGAAGCTTTCTTT.

The chain recombines TRBV3-1 with TRBJ2-7; TRBD2 agrees at 8 bases. Losses at the gene ends were 2 bases for V and 9 bases for J; bases not matched to a gene: 6. This CDR3 is 13 amino acids long. CDR1 LGHDT and CDR2 YNNKEL come from the germline V gene (reference sequence). In DNA form, the CDR3 reads TGTGCCAGCAGCCAAAGGCAGCTAGCGGGGCAGTACTTC. This encodes CASSQRQLAGQYF.

The CDR3 sequence is CASSQEAPAVYNEQFF. CDR3 nucleotide sequence: TGTGCCAGCAGCCAAGAAGCGCCAGCGGTATACAATGAGCAGTTCTTC. The genes are TRBV3-1 and TRBJ2-1, with D possibly matching TRBD2 (5 bases). The CDR3 covers 16 residues. CDR1 LGHDT and CDR2 YNNKEL come from the germline V gene (reference sequence). Trimming left V 0 bases short and J 4 bases short, with 13 bases between.

V and J are TRBV30 and TRBJ2-3, with 8 bases fitting TRBD2. The CDR3 runs 16 residues. V was pared by 0 bases and J by 6 bases, with 11 bases of the junction left unmatched. Germline CDR1 and CDR2: GTSNPN and SVGIG (reference sequence). The chain's CDR3 is CAWSVRLANPWDTQYF. The CDR3 bases are TGTGCCTGGAGTGTACGACTAGCGAACCCTTGGGATACGCAGTATTTT.

CDR3 DNA sequence: TGTGCTAGTGGTACCGGACTAGCGGGAGGTCAACAGTTCTTC. Translating it yields CASGTGLAGGQQFF. The chain is built from TRBV12-5 and TRBJ2-1; 14 bases are shared with TRBD2. Per the germline V gene, CDR1 is LGHNT and CDR2 is FRNRAP. The CDR3 is made up of 14 amino acids. Trimming took 5 bases from V and 13 from J; bases not matched to a gene: 7.

The chain recombines TRBV15 with TRBJ1-4; D remains ambiguous. Germline V gene sequence: CDR1 LNHNV, CDR2 YYDKDF (reference sequence). The CDR3 length is 14 residues. V was trimmed by 5 bases and J by 7 bases, leaving 14 bases between them. The CDR3 DNA follows: TGTGCCACCAGCCATAGGGCTTCCCCTGAAAAACTGTTTTTT. Protein product: CATSHRASPEKLFF.

J is TRBJ1-2 and V is TRBV20-1, with D possibly matching TRBD1 (5 bases). The CDR3 length is 12 residues. V lost 2 bases, J lost 13 bases, and 17 bases lay in between. CDR1 is DFQATT, CDR2 SNEGSKA, per germline (reference sequence). CDR3 amino acids: CSARSSGTELTF. As DNA, the CDR3 is TGCAGTGCTAGAAGCTCCGGGACGGAGCTCACCTTC.